A single T cell receptor beta chain is shown here with its context. The data were taken from a study of blood T cell repertoires in COVID-19. The overall study: Acute and convalescent COVID-19 samples came from the United States, Italy and Spain. From T cells, B-cell-depleted T cells, or PBMCs came the material, which was cDNA or gDNA.

Sequenced by immunoSEQ multiplex PCR; TCRdb stores in-frame clones only, minus some. The table lists tens of thousands of clones, 85% to 95% of them singletons. CDR1 MNHEY and CDR2 SVGEGT come from the germline V gene. V was shortened by 0 bases and J by 4 bases, with 19 bases between the two germline ends. The CDR3 has 17 residues. The specimen was peripheral blood. The chain has TRBV6-2 or TRBV6-3 and TRBJ2-7; no clear D. This TCR derives from a man in his fifties with acute or convalescent COVID-19. CDR3 bases: TGTGCCAGCAGTTACTCGGTCACGCGGAGTCTCCAATACGAGCAGTACTTC. Its protein product is CASSYSVTRSLQYEQYF.